The 21 T cell receptor beta chains presented below share a single source sample, sequenced in a study of blood T cell repertoires in COVID-19 (dated by TCRdb to 2020 to 2022). The library was generated by the immunoSEQ multiplex PCR assay. As stored in TCRdb, this immuneACCESS dataset retains in-frame rearrangements with V and J assigned. A fraction of the clones does not appear; measured against another copy, unresolved V genes explain less than half of the discrepancy, and the remainder lacks a known reason. Present in this sample are under 300,000 clones, over 75% of which were seen just once. 2% to 3% of the sample comes from the top ten. The sequenced sample consisted of PBMCs or T cells enriched from blood (not recorded which). The receptors come from a woman between 18 and 30 years old who had recovered from COVID-19.

The chain joins TRBV9 to TRBJ2-3; D is perhaps TRBD2 (6 bases). V lost 0 bases, J lost 2 bases, and 13 bases lay in between. The CDR3 is made up of 16 amino acids. The germline V gene has CDR1 SGDLS and CDR2 YYNGEE. CDR3 coding DNA: TGTGCCAGCAGCGTAGATCCAGCGGGCGTCACAGATACGCAGTATTTT. Its translation is CASSVDPAGVTDTQYF.

V usage is TRBV4-1 and J usage is TRBJ1-1; 8 nucleotides line up with TRBD1. The CDR3 covers 16 residues. Losses at the gene ends were 3 bases for V and 5 bases for J; bases not matched to a gene: 11. Germline CDR1 reads MGHRA; CDR2 reads YSYEKL. The CDR3 bases are TGCGCCAGCAGCCAGGGACCGGGACAGGCAGAAACTGAAGCTTTCTTT. Translation: CASSQGPGQAETEAFF.

The V gene is TRBV4-1, the J gene TRBJ2-7; D uncertain. Trimming pared 0 bases from V and 3 bases from J, leaving 9 bases between. Germline lookup yields CDR1 MGHRA and CDR2 YSYEKL. The CDR3 sequence is 14 residues long. The CDR3 nucleotides read TGCGCCAGCAGCCAAGAGTTGTTATTCTACGAGCAGTACTTC. It yields the protein CASSQELLFYEQYF.

V is TRBV3-1 (or the pseudogene TRBV3-2) and J is TRBJ2-3; D gene ambiguous. V was shortened by 2 bases and J by 1 base, with 10 bases between the two germline ends. Germline V gene sequence: CDR1 LGHDT, CDR2 YNNKEL (reference sequence). CDR3 length equals 15 residues. CDR3 DNA: TGTGCCAGCAGCCAATCGGTCCCTGGCACAGATACGCAGTATTTT. The encoded protein is CASSQSVPGTDTQYF.

The gene calls are TRBV19 and TRBJ2-1, with 15 bases fitting TRBD2. The V segment lost 6 bases and the J segment 7 bases; nucleotides outside the gene matches: 13. Germline CDR1 is LNHDA and CDR2 is SQIVND (reference sequence). CDR3 size: 18 residues. CDR3 protein: CASRAGLAGGPRENEQFF. The DNA of the CDR3 is TGTGCCAGTAGGGCGGGACTAGCGGGGGGCCCTCGAGAGAATGAGCAGTTCTTC.

The chain joins TRBV30 to TRBJ1-5; D is ambiguous. Trimming removed 1 base from V and 8 bases from J, with 12 bases in between. In germline, CDR1 is GTSNPN, CDR2 SVGIG (reference sequence). The length of the CDR3 is 13 residues. The CDR3 DNA follows: TGTGCCTGGAGTGCGGGGAATACGAAGCCCCAGCATTTT. Its protein product is CAWSAGNTKPQHF.

The rearrangement uses TRBV6-1 and TRBJ1-4; 10 nucleotides agree with TRBD1. V lost 3 bases to trimming and J lost 4 bases; unmatched junction nucleotides: 8. Per the germline V gene, CDR1 is MNHNS and CDR2 is SASEGT. The CDR3 consists of 17 residues. The CDR3: CASSEMTGGDVNEKLFF. CDR3 bases: TGTGCCAGCAGTGAGATGACAGGGGGCGACGTTAATGAAAAACTGTTTTTT.

The genes are TRBV6-5 and TRBJ2-7, with 7 bases lining up with TRBD1. After removal of 5 bases from V and 5 bases from J, the junction contained 6 bases not matched to a gene. This CDR3 has 13 amino acids. Germline V gene sequence: CDR1 MNHEY, CDR2 SVGAGI. As DNA, the CDR3 is TGTGCCAGCAGTCGCGACAGGGTCAACGAGCAGTACTTC. This translates into CASSRDRVNEQYF.

The V and J genes are TRBV7-3 and TRBJ2-1; 11 positions match TRBD2. Germline CDR1 reads SGHTA; CDR2 reads FQGTGA. The CDR3 sequence is 14 residues long. Trimming cost V 5 bases and J 5 bases; bases outside gene matches: 2. In DNA, the CDR3 is TGTGCCAGCAGCCTAGCGGGGGGCGACAATGAGCAGTTCTTC. Residues: CASSLAGGDNEQFF. The full variable domain, completed using reference TRBV7-3 and TRBJ2-1, is GAGVSQTPSNKVTEKGKYVELRCDPISGHTALYWYRQSLGQGPEFLIYFQGTGAADDSGLPNDRFFAVRPEGSVSTLKIQRTERGDSAVYLCASSLAGGDNEQFFGPGTRLTVL.

This clone has only one observation. This rearrangement joins TRBV2 to TRBJ2-5; 13 bases align to TRBD2. Germline loops: CDR1 SNHLY, CDR2 FYNNEI. V lost 6 bases, J lost 4 bases, and 8 bases stayed unmatched. CDR3 length: 16 amino acids. The CDR3 coding sequence is TGTGCCAGCAGCGACCCTAGACTAGCGGGGGGAGAGACCCAGTACTTC. Its protein is CASSDPRLAGGETQYF.

V usage is TRBV4-2 and J usage is TRBJ1-1; 10 bases agree with TRBD1. The J segment lost 5 bases and the V segment lost 5 bases, leaving 8 bases of the junction unmatched. This CDR3 contains 15 residues. Germline V gene lookup returns CDR1 LGHNA and CDR2 YNFKEQ. CDR3 DNA: TGTGCCAGCAGCTCACGACAGGGGGCGCGGACTGAAGCTTTCTTT. Its translation is CASSSRQGARTEAFF.

As DNA, the CDR3 is TGTGCCAGCAGTCCCCACCGGGGATCGGGCAATCAGCCCCAGCATTTT. Protein sequence: CASSPHRGSGNQPQHF. The gene calls are TRBV28 and TRBJ1-5; no clear D. The CDR3 runs 16 residues. CDR1 and CDR2 (germline): MDHEN, SYDVKM. V was shortened by 5 bases and J by 2 bases, with 16 bases between the two germline ends. Full variable domain (rest looked up from reference TRBV28 and TRBJ1-5): DVKVTQSSRYLVKRTGEKVFLECVQDMDHENMFWYRQDPGLGLRLIYFSYDVKMKEKGDIPEGYSVSREKKERFSLILESASTNQTSMYLCASSPHRGSGNQPQHFGDGTRLSIL.

The CDR3 DNA sequence: TGCGCCAGCAGCTTGGGTGAGACTAGCACAGATACGCAGTATTTT. Its protein is CASSLGETSTDTQYF. This rearrangement joins TRBV5-1 to TRBJ2-3; D is undetermined. The CDR3 has 15 amino acids. V lost 0 bases and J 0 bases, leaving 8 bases between the germline ends. Germline V gene lookup returns CDR1 SGHRS and CDR2 YFSETQ.

The rearrangement joins TRBV11-2 to TRBJ2-1, with TRBD2 matching 9 bases. The CDR3 covers 17 residues. V trimming: 0 bases; J trimming: 3 bases; junction bases outside the gene matches: 6. Per the germline V gene, CDR1 is SGHAT and CDR2 is FQNNGV. The chain's CDR3 is CASSLDTAGGYYNEQFF. CDR3 sequence (DNA): TGTGCCAGCAGCTTAGATACAGCGGGGGGTTACTACAATGAGCAGTTCTTC.

The chain combines TRBV7-3 with TRBJ1-1, with 7 bases fitting TRBD1. CDR3 length: 15 amino acids. V trimming: 4 bases; J trimming: 5 bases; junction bases outside the gene matches: 10. Germline V gene data show CDR1 as SGHTA and CDR2 as FQGTGA. The CDR3 region has the DNA TGTGCCAGCAGCTCCGAAGGGGGCTGGGGGACTGAAGCTTTCTTT. Translated: CASSSEGGWGTEAFF. Variable domain in full (rest from reference TRBV7-3 and TRBJ1-1): GAGVSQTPSNKVTEKGKYVELRCDPISGHTALYWYRQSLGQGPEFLIYFQGTGAADDSGLPNDRFFAVRPEGSVSTLKIQRTERGDSAVYLCASSSEGGWGTEAFFGQGTRLTVV.

This clone has a handful of counts. The V gene is TRBV27, the J gene TRBJ1-6; 7 nucleotides match TRBD1. The CDR3 is made up of 17 amino acids. Germline V gene sequence: CDR1 MNHEY, CDR2 SMNVEV (reference sequence). V shed 4 bases, J shed 4 bases, and the junction held 10 bases outside the gene matches. CDR3 sequence (DNA): TGTGCCAGCAGTTATGGGCCTTCAGGGGGTTATAATTCACCCCTCCACTTT. Translated, it gives CASSYGPSGGYNSPLHF.

This chain connects TRBV7-9 to TRBJ1-4; D remains unclear. This CDR3 has 16 residues. The V gene's germline CDR1 is SEHNR and CDR2 FQNEAQ (reference sequence). V lost 1 base to trimming and J lost 3 bases, with 12 bases between them. In DNA form, the CDR3 reads TGTGCCAGCAGCTTAGGATTAGAGTTGGCTAATGAAAAACTGTTTTTT. Translation gives CASSLGLELANEKLFF.

The chain is built from TRBV29-1 and TRBJ1-4; 7 nucleotides line up with TRBD1. The ends lost 7 bases at V and 4 bases at J; junction bases unmatched: 9. This CDR3 is 14 amino acids long. Germline CDR1 and CDR2: SQVTM and ANQGSEA. This chain's CDR3 is CSGATGQLNEKLFF. CDR3 DNA: TGCAGCGGTGCAACGGGACAGCTTAATGAAAAACTGTTTTTT.

V and J are TRBV5-1 and TRBJ2-2; 9 nucleotides agree with TRBD1. The V gene end was trimmed by 1 base and the J gene end by 5 bases; junction bases not matched to a gene: 3. The CDR3 sequence is 15 residues long. In germline, CDR1 is SGHRS, CDR2 YFSETQ. The CDR3 bases are TGCGCCAGCAGCTTGTCCGGACAGGGGACCGGGGAGCTGTTTTTT. Protein: CASSLSGQGTGELFF.

The chain joins TRBV28 to TRBJ2-7; 11 bases are shared with TRBD1. Trimming cost V 10 bases and J 2 bases; bases outside gene matches: 10. CDR1 and CDR2 (germline): MDHEN, SYDVKM. CDR3 length: 15 amino acids. In DNA form, the CDR3 reads TGTGCCACCCTATCGGGACAGGGGGGTCCCTACGAGCAGTACTTC. Protein sequence: CATLSGQGGPYEQYF.

The chain is built from TRBV18 and TRBJ1-3; a possible D gene is TRBD1 (6 bases). Trimming stripped 2 bases from V and 0 bases from J, with 14 bases between. From germline, CDR1 is KGHSH and CDR2 LQKENI. The CDR3 extends over 17 amino acids. CDR3 sequence (DNA): TGTGCCAGCTCACCAGATGAAACAGGGATCTCTGGAAACACCATATATTTT. It encodes CASSPDETGISGNTIYF.